One sample yielded the 23 T cell receptor beta chains listed below, sequenced in a study of blood T cell repertoires in COVID-19. TCRdb's table, derived via immunoSEQ multiplex PCR, lists solely in-frame clones and lacks some. This repertoire shows around 140,000 clones, around 86% found once; its top ten account for around 2.3%. Sequencing used peripheral blood. Receptor source: a man in his fifties with active COVID-19.

The J gene is TRBJ1-4, the V gene TRBV2, with 8 bases that match TRBD1. CDR1 is SNHLY and CDR2 is FYNNEI in the germline V gene. The J segment lost 5 bases and the V segment lost 7 bases, leaving 6 bases of the junction unmatched. The CDR3 totals 14 residues. The CDR3 loop reads CASTRTGQNEKLFF. The DNA for the CDR3 is TGTGCCAGCACAAGGACAGGGCAGAATGAAAAACTGTTTTTT. Full variable domain (outside the CDR3, taken from reference TRBV2 and TRBJ1-4): EPEVTQTPSHQVTQMGQEVILRCVPISNHLYFYWYRQILGQKVEFLVSFYNNEISEKSEIFDDQFSVERPDGSNFTLKIRSTKLEDSAMYFCASTRTGQNEKLFFGSGTQLSVL.

The V and J genes are TRBV5-8 and TRBJ2-5, with TRBD2 matching 9 bases. The CDR3 sequence is 15 residues long. CDR1 and CDR2 (germline): SGHTS, YDEGEE. V was clipped by 4 bases and J by 5 bases; unmatched bases: 9. CDR3 bases: TGTGCCAGCAGCATTCCGGGACTAGCCTTGGAGACCCAGTACTTC. It specifies CASSIPGLALETQYF.

The count of this clone is one. The J gene is TRBJ2-7, the V gene TRBV11-1, with 8 bases aligning to TRBD1. The CDR3 contains 15 residues. V lost 1 base to trimming and J lost 5 bases; unmatched junction nucleotides: 7. Germline-derived CDR1 and CDR2 are SGHAT and FQDESV (reference sequence). The CDR3 nucleotides read TGTGCCAGCAGCTTAGGGTTCAGGGGGCCCCACGAGCAGTACTTC. Translated: CASSLGFRGPHEQYF.

The chain combines TRBV5-4 with TRBJ2-2, with TRBD2 matching 8 bases. Trimming took 3 bases from V and 5 from J; bases not matched to a gene: 3. CDR1 is SGHNT, CDR2 YYREEE, per germline (reference sequence). The CDR3 is made up of 14 amino acids. This CDR3 is CASSYIAGTGELFF. CDR3 DNA sequence: TGTGCCAGCAGCTATATAGCGGGGACCGGGGAGCTGTTTTTT.

The gene calls are TRBV4-2 and TRBJ1-5; D remains unclear. There are 16 residues in the CDR3. The germline V gene has CDR1 LGHNA and CDR2 YNFKEQ. With 0 bases removed from V and 7 bases from J, the gap between germline ends came to 16 bases. The DNA for the CDR3 is TGTGCCAGCAGCCAAGAGGAGGCAGGTGGGAACCAGCCCCAGCATTTT. It codes for CASSQEEAGGNQPQHF.

V and J are TRBV4-1 and TRBJ1-2; D remains ambiguous. The CDR3 sequence is 15 residues long. Per the germline V gene, CDR1 is MGHRA and CDR2 is YSYEKL. Trimming cost V 1 base and J 5 bases, with 14 bases left between them. CDR3 loop: CASSQGLISIYGYTF. The CDR3 coding sequence is TGCGCCAGCAGCCAAGGGCTCATCTCCATTTATGGCTACACCTTC.

This chain links TRBV2 with TRBJ1-6; 8 bases map to TRBD1. The ends lost 3 bases at V and 10 bases at J; junction bases unmatched: 11. Germline V gives CDR1 SNHLY, CDR2 FYNNEI. The CDR3 runs 16 residues. The CDR3 protein is CASSDSTGEIGSPLHF. DNA of the CDR3: TGTGCCAGCAGTGACTCGACAGGGGAGATTGGATCACCCCTCCACTTT.

The rearrangement joins TRBV27 to TRBJ2-7, with 8 bases aligning to TRBD1. J lost 7 bases, V lost 6 bases, and 8 bases had no gene match. Looked up from germline, CDR1 is MNHEY and CDR2 is SMNVEV (reference sequence). The CDR3 runs to 13 residues. Here the CDR3 reads CASRSTGAGEQYF. The DNA of the CDR3 is TGTGCCAGCAGATCGACAGGGGCCGGGGAGCAGTACTTC.

The chain recombines TRBV19 with TRBJ2-1; a possible D gene is TRBD1 (5 bases). The CDR3 runs to 13 residues. CDR1 LNHDA and CDR2 SQIVND come from the germline V gene (reference sequence). The V end lost 1 base, the J end lost 5 bases, and 6 bases lay between the germline ends. This chain's CDR3 is CASSIGTHNEQFF. For the CDR3, the DNA is TGTGCCAGTAGTATAGGGACACACAATGAGCAGTTCTTC.

This chain uses TRBV6-2 or TRBV6-3 with TRBJ2-1, with 12 bases matching TRBD2. The V segment lost 5 bases and the J segment 6 bases; nucleotides outside the gene matches: 8. The germline CDR1 and CDR2 sequences are MNHEY and SVGEGT. This CDR3 is 16 amino acids long. CDR3 in amino acids: CASSPPGLAGINEQFF. The CDR3 nucleotides are TGTGCCAGCAGTCCCCCCGGACTAGCGGGAATCAATGAGCAGTTCTTC.

This clone was seen a few times. The V and J genes are TRBV7-8 and TRBJ1-4, with TRBD1 identical over 9 bases. V dropped 2 bases and J dropped 8; count of bases not matched to a gene: 9. This CDR3 has 16 amino acids. Germline CDR1 SGHVS, CDR2 FQNEAQ. The CDR3 DNA reads as TGTGCCAGCAGCTTATACCTAGGGACAGGGAGAGAAAAACTGTTTTTT. Encoded protein: CASSLYLGTGREKLFF. Looking up the rest from reference TRBV7-8 and TRBJ1-4 gives the full variable domain: GAGVSQSPRYKVAKRGQDVALRCDPISGHVSLFWYQQALGQGPEFLTYFQNEAQLDKSGLPSDRFFAERPEGSVSTLKIQRTQQEDSAVYLCASSLYLGTGREKLFFGSGTQLSVL.

This clone was seen many times. V usage is TRBV7-8 and J usage is TRBJ1-2; D not certain. The CDR3 consists of 14 residues. From germline, CDR1 is SGHVS and CDR2 FQNEAQ. V was pared by 1 base and J by 2 bases, with 8 bases between. CDR3 sequence: CASSLVGRNYGYTF. The DNA for the CDR3 is TGTGCCAGCAGCTTAGTGGGGAGAAACTATGGCTACACCTTC.

The genes are TRBV15 and TRBJ2-2; TRBD2 matches at 7 bases. The CDR3 contains 17 residues. From germline, CDR1 is LNHNV and CDR2 YYDKDF (reference sequence). V lost 1 base and J lost 2; bases outside the gene matches: 7. This CDR3 reads CATSRVPGGINTGELFF. The DNA for the CDR3 is TGTGCCACCAGCAGAGTCCCCGGGGGGATTAACACCGGGGAGCTGTTTTTT. Full variable domain (remainder filled in from reference TRBV15 and TRBJ2-2): DAMVIQNPRYQVTQFGKPVTLSCSQTLNHNVMYWYQQKSSQAPKLLFHYYDKDFNNEADTPDNFQSRRPNTSFCFLDIRSPGLGDTAMYLCATSRVPGGINTGELFFGEGSRLTVL.

The chain combines TRBV19 with TRBJ2-1; 7 positions agree with TRBD2. The CDR3 loop spans 19 amino acids. With 5 bases clipped from V and 0 bases from J, the junction kept 16 bases outside the gene matches. Germline V lookup: CDR1 LNHDA, CDR2 SQIVND (reference sequence). The CDR3 region is CASSPRGHGGISSYNEQFF. The CDR3 coding sequence is TGTGCCAGTAGTCCGAGGGGTCACGGGGGGATTAGCTCCTACAATGAGCAGTTCTTC.

The chain couples TRBV19 to TRBJ1-5, with a possible D match to TRBD1 (6 bases). This CDR3 is built from 14 residues. Germline lookup yields CDR1 LNHDA and CDR2 SQIVND (reference sequence). V was cut by 8 bases and J by 3 bases, with 14 bases left in between. As DNA, the CDR3 is TGTGCCAGTGTCTGGGGGCGCGACAATCAGCCCCAGCATTTT. Translated: CASVWGRDNQPQHF.

J is TRBJ2-1 and V is TRBV29-1; possible D gene TRBD2, 5 bases. This CDR3 comprises 12 residues. Germline values: CDR1 SQVTM, CDR2 ANQGSEA. V dropped 5 bases and J dropped 10 bases, with 15 bases sitting between them. CDR3 in DNA: TGCAGCGTTTATGCGGGCTGGTCGGAGCAGTTCTTC. Translating gives CSVYAGWSEQFF.

V and J are TRBV5-1 and TRBJ2-1; unclear D gene. The germline gives CDR1 SGHRS, CDR2 YFSETQ. With 1 base removed from V and 10 bases from J, the gap between germline ends came to 9 bases. This CDR3 is built from 12 residues. This chain's CDR3 is CASSLIPAEQFF. The CDR3 region has the DNA TGCGCCAGCAGCTTGATCCCAGCGGAGCAGTTCTTC.

This chain uses TRBV6-5 with TRBJ2-7; D is unresolved. Germline CDR1 and CDR2: MNHEY and SVGAGI. The CDR3 runs to 15 residues. The V and J ends lost 3 bases and 0 bases respectively, with 12 bases between them. In DNA form, the CDR3 reads TGTGCCAGCAGTTATGACTCCACTGGCTCCTACGAGCAGTACTTC. Translation gives CASSYDSTGSYEQYF.

The chain links TRBV29-1 to TRBJ2-7; possibly TRBD1 for D (6 bases). The CDR3 runs 13 residues. Germline lookup yields CDR1 SQVTM and CDR2 ANQGSEA. V was trimmed by 5 bases and J by 0 bases, leaving 11 bases between them. CDR3 protein: CSVTDRSSYEQYF. In nucleotides, the CDR3 is TGCAGCGTTACGGACAGAAGCTCCTACGAGCAGTACTTC.

Ten or more counts support this clone. The chain uses TRBV5-8 and TRBJ1-2, with D possibly being TRBD1 (5 bases). Per the germline V gene, CDR1 is SGHTS and CDR2 is YDEGEE. The V gene lost 4 bases and the J gene lost 4 bases, with 17 bases spanning the gap. This CDR3 has 15 residues. CDR3 coding DNA: TGTGCCAGCAGCCCGAGGCAGGGTTATGGCTATGGCTACACCTTC. Its translation is CASSPRQGYGYGYTF.

The V gene is TRBV19, the J gene TRBJ1-5, with a tentative D call TRBD1 (6 bases). Germline assignment: CDR1 LNHDA and CDR2 SQIVND (reference sequence). The CDR3 covers 16 residues. V lost 4 bases and J lost 4, with 17 bases in between. The CDR3 bases are TGTGCCAGTAGTACTCAACAGGGTACCCTTAATCAGCCCCAGCATTTT. This encodes CASSTQQGTLNQPQHF.

The chain recombines TRBV18 with TRBJ1-1; D might be TRBD1 (5 bases). The CDR3 has 14 amino acids. The germline CDR1 and CDR2 sequences are KGHSH and LQKENI. With 3 bases removed from V and 4 bases from J, the gap between germline ends came to 12 bases. CDR3 sequence (DNA): TGTGCCAGCTCACCGTTAGGGGCCGTCACTGAAGCTTTCTTT. It translates to CASSPLGAVTEAFF. Drawing the rest from reference TRBV18 and TRBJ1-1, the complete variable domain is NAGVMQNPRHLVRRRGQEARLRCSPMKGHSHVYWYRQLPEEGLKFMVYLQKENIIDESGMPKERFSAEFPKEGPSILRIQQVVRGDSAAYFCASSPLGAVTEAFFGQGTRLTVV.

The chain links TRBV5-1 to TRBJ1-2; 10 nucleotides line up with TRBD1. The CDR3 contains 14 residues. The germline gives CDR1 SGHRS, CDR2 YFSETQ. The trim removed 4 bases at V and 3 bases at J, leaving 3 bases unmatched. Here the CDR3 reads CASSTGTGDYGYTF. In DNA form, the CDR3 reads TGCGCCAGCAGCACCGGGACAGGGGACTATGGCTACACCTTC.